A selection of T cell receptor beta chains follows, all from one sample in a study of breast tumors, draining lymph nodes, adjacent tissues. From the multiplex PCR reads, TCRdb called clonotypes with MiXCR, one entry per CDR3 protein. The table has 150,000 to 200,000 distinct CDR3 sequences, approximately 33% seen once; the top ten hold around 4.5%. The sequenced material came from axillary lymph node tissue. Every receptor here comes from a female donor with breast cancer. Some clones in this sample may be carry-over from other donors' samples. Both conserved end residues are part of each CDR3. D genes are given only for firm matches. Only part of the rows carry a size: once, few, many, or a class if the clone is expanded.

V gene,clone size,CDR3 length,D gene,J gene,CDR3 DNA,CDR3 protein
TRBV20-1,many,14,TRBD1,TRBJ2-5,TGCAGTGCTAGAGTTACAGGGGAGACAGAGACCCAGTACTTC,CSARVTGETETQYF
TRBV6-2/TRBV6-3,few,15,TRBD1,TRBJ2-1,TGTGCCAGCAGTTCATCGGACAGGGGGCATAATGAGCAGTTCTTC,CASSSSDRGHNEQFF
TRBV7-9,few,13,.,TRBJ1-1,TGTGCCAGCAGCGACGACCCGAACACTGAAGCTTTCTTT,CASSDDPNTEAFF
TRBV5-1,medium-sized,15,.,TRBJ2-6,TGCGCCAGCAGCTCTTTGAATACTGGGGCCAACGTCCTGACTTTC,CASSSLNTGANVLTF
TRBV7-3,.,15,TRBD2,TRBJ2-7,TGTGCCAGCAGCCTAACTAGCGATAGCTCCTACGAGCAGTACTTC,CASSLTSDSSYEQYF
TRBV24-1,few,15,.,TRBJ2-5,TGTGCCACCAGTTTGGGAGGGAGGGGGGGGGAGACCCAGTACTTC,CATSLGGRGGETQYF
TRBV27,few,15,TRBD1,TRBJ2-5,TGTGCCAGCAGTTTCTTTTCAGGGGGACAAGAGACCCAGTACTTC,CASSFFSGGQETQYF
TRBV20-1,.,13,TRBD2,TRBJ2-1,TGCAGTGCCCTAGGGCCAGCGGGAGAAAAACAGTTCTTC,CSALGPAGEKQFF
TRBV5-1,many,15,TRBD1,TRBJ2-5,TGCGCCAGCACTTCGACCGGGACAGGGAGCGAGACCCAGTACTTC,CASTSTGTGSETQYF
TRBV12-3/TRBV12-4,.,14,TRBD1,TRBJ1-2,TGTGCCAGCAGCGCAACGGGACAGGGGATTGGCTACACCTTC,CASSATGQGIGYTF
TRBV14,many,13,.,TRBJ2-7,TGTGCCAGCAGCCGGCTGGGGTCCTACGAGCAGTACTTC,CASSRLGSYEQYF
TRBV5-8,many,15,.,TRBJ2-6,TGTGCCAGCAGCTTGCTGCGGCGGTCGGCCAACGTCCTGACTTTC,CASSLLRRSANVLTF
TRBV7-8,many,13,.,TRBJ2-7,TGTGCCAGCAGCACGACCTATAGCGCCGAGCAGTACTTC,CASSTTYSAEQYF
TRBV5-6,.,12,.,TRBJ2-7,TGTGCCAGCAGCGCATCGAGGGGGGAGCAGTACTTC,CASSASRGEQYF
TRBV10-3,many,13,.,TRBJ2-1,TGTGCCATCGGGCAGGGCTCCTACAATGAGCAGTTCTTC,CAIGQGSYNEQFF
TRBV20-1,.,15,.,TRBJ1-5,TGCAGTGCTAACCGCCTAGCGGCCGATCAAGAGACCCAGCATTTT,CSANRLAADQETQHF
TRBV5-8,few,15,TRBD2,TRBJ2-5,TGTGCCAGCAGCCTACTAGCGGCAGCCTGGGAGACCCAGTACTTC,CASSLLAAAWETQYF
TRBV6-5,.,15,TRBD2,TRBJ2-2,TGTGCCAGCAGATACCCCGGGACTAGTCCCGGGGAGCTGTTTTTT,CASRYPGTSPGELFF
TRBV18,many,14,TRBD2,TRBJ2-3,TGTGCCAGCTCTCACCGGGACTACACAGATACGCAGTATTTT,CASSHRDYTDTQYF
TRBV11-2,many,16,.,TRBJ2-2,TGTGCCAGCAGCTCCCCGGACTATAGGAACACCGGGGAGCTGTTTTTT,CASSSPDYRNTGELFF
TRBV12-3/TRBV12-4,few,14,.,TRBJ2-4,TGTGCCAGCAGCCTACGGCGGGGCAAAAACATTCAGTACTTC,CASSLRRGKNIQYF
TRBV6-6,many,14,TRBD1,TRBJ2-7,TGTGCCACCGACGACAGGGTAGGAAGCTACGAGCAGTACTTC,CATDDRVGSYEQYF
TRBV28,many,15,.,TRBJ1-5,TGTGCCAGCAGTTATACGAAGCAGTTCGATCAGCCCCAGCATTTT,CASSYTKQFDQPQHF
TRBV29-1,.,14,.,TRBJ2-7,TGCAGCTTGGCCGGGCCGTTGGTTGGCTACGAGCAGTACTTC,CSLAGPLVGYEQYF
TRBV4-1,many,13,.,TRBJ2-3,TGCGCCAGCAGCCAAGTCAAGACAGATACGCAGTATTTT,CASSQVKTDTQYF
TRBV5-4,.,16,.,TRBJ2-7,TGTGCCAGCAGCTTCCTTTCCGGGACGTCCTCCTACGAGCAGTACTTC,CASSFLSGTSSYEQYF
TRBV7-9,.,14,.,TRBJ1-1,TGTGCCAGCAGCAAACCGATGGGGGACACTGAAGCTTTCTTT,CASSKPMGDTEAFF
TRBV7-9,.,16,.,TRBJ1-1,TGTGCCAGCAGCTTAGTCGTTGGTAGCGGGTACAATGAAGCTTTCTTT,CASSLVVGSGYNEAFF
TRBV11-2,many,17,.,TRBJ2-1,TGTGCCAGCATCGGATTACGGAGACAACCTCCCTACAATGAGCAGTTCTTC,CASIGLRRQPPYNEQFF
TRBV29-1,many,14,TRBD2,TRBJ2-3,TGCAGCGCCGAGGGCGGGGGGGCTAGCGATACGCAGTATTTT,CSAEGGGASDTQYF
TRBV2,many,13,.,TRBJ2-5,TGTGCCAGCAGTGGGACTGCCAAAGAGACCCAGTACTTC,CASSGTAKETQYF
TRBV14,many,16,.,TRBJ1-5,TGTGCCAGCAGCCCCCCCCCGGGAGGGACTAATCAGCCCCAGCATTTT,CASSPPPGGTNQPQHF
TRBV20-1,many,13,.,TRBJ2-7,TGCAGTGCTAGAGATCCAGGGTTGTCCGAGCAGTACTTC,CSARDPGLSEQYF
TRBV5-1,many,14,TRBD1,TRBJ2-7,TGCGCCAGCAGCTTGGGGGGACAGTTCTACGAGCAGTACTTC,CASSLGGQFYEQYF
TRBV5-8,.,15,.,TRBJ2-7,TGTGCCAGCAGCCCCGTTGACAGCGGACACTACGAGCAGTACTTC,CASSPVDSGHYEQYF
TRBV6-1,few,15,.,TRBJ1-6,TGTGCCAGCAGTGAAGTTGACCCTACGGGTTCACCCCTCCACTTT,CASSEVDPTGSPLHF
TRBV19,many,15,TRBD1,TRBJ1-2,TGTGCCAGTAGTAGCAAAAACAGGGGAGTCTATGGCTACACCTTC,CASSSKNRGVYGYTF
TRBV13,many,15,.,TRBJ2-3,TGTGCCAGCAGCGGGCCCCCAACTAAGGCAGATACGCAGTATTTT,CASSGPPTKADTQYF
TRBV25-1,.,14,.,TRBJ1-4,TGTGCCAGCAGTGAATTTTCAGGAAATGAAAAACTGATTTTT,CASSEFSGNEKLIF
TRBV3-1,.,13,TRBD1,TRBJ1-1,TGTGCCGCGACCGGGACAGGGAGGACTGAAGCTTTCTTT,CAATGTGRTEAFF
TRBV7-3,once,15,.,TRBJ1-2,TGTGCCAGCAGCTTATCACCCTCGACTGACTATGGCTACACCTTC,CASSLSPSTDYGYTF
TRBV7-3,many,14,TRBD1,TRBJ2-1,TGTGCCAGCAGCCTAGACAGGGCGGAGGATGAGCAGTTCTTC,CASSLDRAEDEQFF
TRBV3-1,many,16,TRBD2,TRBJ2-3,TGTGCCAGCAGCCACACCGGGACTAGCGAGAGATATACGCAGTATTTT,CASSHTGTSERYTQYF
TRBV5-6,many,15,TRBD2,TRBJ2-3,TGTGCCAGCAGTGGCCGCATAGCGGGAGCTGATACGCAGTATTTT,CASSGRIAGADTQYF
TRBV25-1,many,8,.,TRBJ1-2,TGTGCCGTCCATCGCTACACCTTC,CAVHRYTF
TRBV29-1,many,15,.,TRBJ2-1,TGCAGCGTTGAAGACCCAGCGGGTCTTGTTAATGAGCAGTTCTTC,CSVEDPAGLVNEQFF
TRBV2,many,15,TRBD1,TRBJ1-4,TGTGCCAGCACCAAACAGGGGGCGTTTGGTGAAAAACTGTTTTTT,CASTKQGAFGEKLFF
TRBV6-6,.,12,.,TRBJ1-2,TGTGCCAGCAGTTGGGAAGTGGGGACTGGACTCTTC,CASSWEVGTGLF
TRBV20-1,.,16,.,TRBJ1-4,TGCAGTGCTAGAGATCGGGGGGAGGCAACTAATGAAAAACTGTTTTTT,CSARDRGEATNEKLFF
TRBV20-1,.,13,.,TRBJ1-4,TGCAGTGCTCGCACAGGGATCGGAGAAAAACTGTTTTTT,CSARTGIGEKLFF
TRBV7-3,many,13,.,TRBJ2-7,TGTGCCAGCAGCCCCACCCAGGGGTACGAGCAGTACTTC,CASSPTQGYEQYF
TRBV2,.,18,TRBD2,TRBJ2-1,TGTGCCAGCAACTGGGGACTAGCGGGGGGGGGGGTACGCAATGAGCAGTTCTTC,CASNWGLAGGGVRNEQFF
TRBV12-3/TRBV12-4,many,13,.,TRBJ2-1,TGTGCCAGCAGTTTAGGCAGCGGGCCTGAGCAGTTCTTC,CASSLGSGPEQFF
TRBV7-8,many,17,.,TRBJ2-6,TGTGCCAGCAGCTTAGTAGAGTTCTCTTCTGGGGCCAACGTCCTGACTTTC,CASSLVEFSSGANVLTF